The 10 T cell receptor beta chains presented below share a single source sample, sequenced in a study of T cells in Graves' hyperthyroidism and ophthalmopathy. RNA transcripts served as the template for amplifying TCR beta CDR3 regions. HTBI primers were used for first-round RT-PCR of the TCR CDR3. TCRdb ran MiXCR on the multiplex PCR reads and lists one entry per CDR3 protein. The sample yields about half a million distinct CDR3 sequences, about 20% seen once. Sequencing was performed on blood. These receptors originate from a middle-aged man with Graves' ophthalmopathy.

The V gene is TRBV6-1, the J gene TRBJ2-5, with D unresolved. The CDR3 is made up of 12 amino acids. V gave up 4 bases and J gave up 1 base, with 4 bases separating them. Germline V gene lookup returns CDR1 MNHNS and CDR2 SASEGT. CDR3 nucleotide sequence: TGTGCCAGCAGTGGGACCCAAGAGACCCAGTACTTC. Its translation: CASSGTQETQYF.

This clonotype was counted many times. V is TRBV18 and J is TRBJ2-7; D gene uncertain. This CDR3 spans 12 amino acids. CDR1 is KGHSH and CDR2 is LQKENI in the germline V gene. The ends were cut back, 5 bases at V and 5 bases at J, with 10 bases in the middle. CDR3 protein: CASSAQTNEQYF. CDR3 bases: TGTGCCAGCTCAGCCCAAACGAACGAGCAGTACTTC.

This clonotype has at least ten counts. This sequence joins TRBV7-2 and TRBJ2-3; D is uncertain. The CDR3 loop spans 14 amino acids. Germline V CDR1 and CDR2: SGHTA, FQGNSA. V shed 2 bases and J shed 2 bases, with 8 bases lying between them. This CDR3 reads CASSLWKATDTQYF. CDR3 DNA sequence: TGTGCCAGCAGCTTATGGAAAGCCACAGATACGCAGTATTTT. The full variable domain, in which reference TRBV7-2 and TRBJ2-3 provide the parts outside the CDR3, is GAGVSQSPSNKVTEKGKDVELRCDPISGHTALYWYRQSLGQGLEFLIYFQGNSAPDKSGLPSDRFSAERTGGSVSTLTIQRTQQEDSAVYLCASSLWKATDTQYFGPGTRLTVL.

As to this clonotype: A much more abundant neighbour one base away suggests this may be a read error. The V call is TRBV5-5, the J call TRBJ1-5; 7 bases line up with TRBD1. CDR1 and CDR2 (germline): SGHKS, YYEKEE (reference sequence). J gave up 6 bases and V 3 bases, and 9 bases lay outside the gene matches. This CDR3 spans 15 amino acids. The CDR3 region is CASSSTGDGPQPQHF. Here the CDR3 DNA reads TGTGCCAGCAGCTCAACAGGGGACGGCCCTCAGCCCCAGCATTTT.

This clonotype came up a few times. The chain employs TRBV6-1 and TRBJ2-3; D tentatively fits TRBD1 or TRBD2 (5 bases each). The CDR3 is 16 amino acids. The germline CDR1 and CDR2 sequences are MNHNS and SASEGT. V was clipped by 6 bases and J by 2 bases, with 18 bases between them. The CDR3 loop is CASSSGTDSLTDTQYF. The CDR3 DNA reads TGTGCCAGCAGCTCCGGGACGGATAGCCTCACAGATACGCAGTATTTT.

This clonotype was observed a handful of times. This chain connects TRBV4-2 to TRBJ2-2; 8 nucleotides agree with TRBD2. V lost 0 bases and J lost 6; bases outside the gene matches: 6. CDR3 size: 16 residues. Germline V gene data show CDR1 as LGHNA and CDR2 as YNFKEQ. This CDR3 is CASSQESSGGPGELFF. The CDR3 nucleotides read TGTGCCAGCAGCCAAGAATCAAGCGGGGGCCCCGGGGAGCTGTTTTTT.

This clonotype was observed a few times. The chain couples TRBV9 to TRBJ2-2, with unresolved D. Trimming shortened V by 6 bases and J by 6 bases, and 9 bases separated the two germline ends. Per the germline V gene, CDR1 is SGDLS and CDR2 is YYNGEE. This CDR3 region has 12 residues. CDR3 sequence (DNA): TGTGCCAGCACCGCGCTGCCCGGGGAGCTGTTTTTT. Translation gives CASTALPGELFF.

Many counts were recorded for this clonotype. This chain joins TRBV2 and TRBJ2-7; D not certain. This CDR3 has 12 residues. V was cut by 2 bases and J by 3 bases, with 5 bases left in between. Germline V gene lookup returns CDR1 SNHLY and CDR2 FYNNEI. CDR3 sequence (DNA): TGTGCCAGCAGTGAAACGGACTACGAGCAGTACTTC. Translated: CASSETDYEQYF.

In this sample, this clonotype turned up a few times. V usage is TRBV30 and J usage is TRBJ2-4; D is possibly TRBD2 (5 bases). Germline lookup yields CDR1 GTSNPN and CDR2 SVGIG (reference sequence). CDR3 length: 16 amino acids. V shed 1 base and J shed 9 bases, with 22 bases lying between them. The CDR3 sequence: CAWSAAEAGKGSIQYF. DNA for the CDR3: TGTGCCTGGAGTGCCGCCGAGGCCGGTAAAGGGAGCATTCAGTACTTC.

This clonotype occurred many times. The CDR3 is CASSRGDYQQFF. CDR3 DNA sequence: TGTGCCAGCAGTCGAGGGGACTACCAGCAGTTCTTC. The chain joins TRBV12-3 or TRBV12-4 to TRBJ2-1; TRBD2 matches at 7 bases. V trimming: 5 bases; J trimming: 11 bases; junction bases outside the gene matches: 6. CDR3 length: 12 residues.